These 24 T cell receptor beta chains were sequenced from one sample in a study of shared clonotypes between healthy human individuals. CD8 cells regarded as naive lacked CD45RO, were positively chosen for CCR7, and omitted terminally differentiated effector memory CD45RA+ cells. Sequencing was performed with immunoSEQ multiplex PCR; in TCRdb, only in-frame clones are kept and a portion is missing. This sample has approximately 600,000 clones, with approximately 96% found just once. Specimen: naive CD8+ T cells sorted from blood. Source of these receptors: a woman aged 25 to 39 in good health.

The V call is TRBV11-2, the J call TRBJ2-7; TRBD1 aligns across 7 bases. CDR1 SGHAT and CDR2 FQNNGV come from the germline V gene. J gave up 5 bases and V 3 bases, and 10 bases lay outside the gene matches. There are 15 residues in the CDR3. Written as DNA, the CDR3 is TGTGCCAGCAGCTTCGCGTACAGGGGAACGGACGAGCAGTACTTC. Translated: CASSFAYRGTDEQYF.

The gene calls are TRBV19 and TRBJ1-1; a weak D match, TRBD1 (5 bases). V lost 4 bases and J 0 bases, leaving 15 bases between the germline ends. CDR3 length equals 16 residues. The germline V gene has CDR1 LNHDA and CDR2 SQIVND (reference sequence). Here the CDR3 DNA reads TGTGCCAGTAGTAAGGGCCCGCCAGGGATGAACACTGAAGCTTTCTTT. Its translation is CASSKGPPGMNTEAFF.

This chain uses TRBV29-1 with TRBJ1-3; D remains unclear. The CDR3 is 13 amino acids. V lost 4 bases to trimming and J lost 6 bases, with 13 bases between them. CDR1 is SQVTM and CDR2 is ANQGSEA in the germline V gene. The CDR3: CSVVRRTENTIYF. The CDR3 nucleotides are TGCAGCGTTGTGCGTCGGACTGAAAACACCATATATTTT.

The chain employs TRBV5-5 and TRBJ2-7; D not certain. The V and J ends lost 0 bases and 5 bases respectively, with 12 bases between them. There are 14 residues in the CDR3. Per the germline V gene, CDR1 is SGHKS and CDR2 is YYEKEE (reference sequence). For the CDR3, the DNA is TGTGCCAGCAGCTTGGTGATCGACGGCGACGAGCAGTACTTC. Encoded protein: CASSLVIDGDEQYF.

This chain connects TRBV7-8 to TRBJ2-7; 9 bases line up with TRBD1. CDR1 SGHVS and CDR2 FQNEAQ come from the germline V gene. V dropped 6 bases and J dropped 6; count of bases not matched to a gene: 12. This CDR3 has 15 residues. CDR3 nucleotide sequence: TGTGCCAGCAGATCACGGGACAGGGCTAGGATCGAGCAGTACTTC. Protein product: CASRSRDRARIEQYF.

The sample holds one count of this clone. The rearrangement joins TRBV10-1 to TRBJ1-2; D might be TRBD1 (5 bases). The CDR3 loop spans 14 amino acids. The V and J ends lost 2 bases and 2 bases respectively, with 9 bases between them. The germline CDR1 and CDR2 sequences are WNHNN and SYGVQD (reference sequence). CDR3 nucleotides: TGCGCCAGCAGTGAGGCAGGGATCAACTATGGCTACACCTTC. It specifies CASSEAGINYGYTF.

The chain is built from TRBV10-3 and TRBJ2-7; the D gene is possibly TRBD2 (6 bases). The germline V and J ends were trimmed by 5 bases and 1 base, with 15 bases remaining between them. This CDR3 is 15 amino acids long. The germline CDR1 and CDR2 sequences are ENHRY and SYGVKD. The CDR3 nucleotides are TGTGCCATCAGTTCCCCTAGCGCGGGATCCTACGAGCAGTACTTC. Its protein product is CAISSPSAGSYEQYF.

The rearrangement joins TRBV27 to TRBJ2-7, with a tentative D call TRBD1 (6 bases). CDR1 MNHEY and CDR2 SMNVEV come from the germline V gene (reference sequence). V lost 6 bases and J 3 bases, leaving 21 bases between the germline ends. This CDR3 comprises 16 residues. The chain's CDR3 is CASSRGPGTSHYEQYF. CDR3 nucleotide sequence: TGTGCCAGCAGCCGGGGCCCCGGGACAAGCCACTACGAGCAGTACTTC.

The rearrangement uses TRBV9 and TRBJ2-3; D is tentatively TRBD1 or TRBD2 (5 bases each). CDR1 and CDR2 (germline): SGDLS, YYNGEE. CDR3 length equals 16 residues. Trimming took 3 bases from V and 2 from J, leaving 16 bases between them. Written as DNA, the CDR3 is TGTGCCAGCAGCGCCTCCCGGGACCTTAACACAGATACGCAGTATTTT. Its protein is CASSASRDLNTDTQYF.

The chain carries TRBV13 and TRBJ2-7; 10 positions match TRBD2. Per the germline V gene, CDR1 is PRHDT and CDR2 is FYEKMQ (reference sequence). The CDR3 totals 17 residues. V gave up 0 bases and J gave up 0 bases; unmatched junction bases: 5. The CDR3 DNA reads TGTGCCAGCAGCTTAGGGCTAGCGGGAGAGGGCTCCTACGAGCAGTACTTC. The encoded protein is CASSLGLAGEGSYEQYF. Looking up the rest from reference TRBV13 and TRBJ2-7 gives the full variable domain: AAGVIQSPRHLIKEKRETATLKCYPIPRHDTVYWYQQGPGQDPQFLISFYEKMQSDKGSIPDRFSAQQFSDYHSELNMSSLELGDSALYFCASSLGLAGEGSYEQYFGPGTRLTVT.

The CDR3 sequence: CASSAGVVYNEQFF. The CDR3 DNA is TGTGCCAGCAGTGCAGGGGTTGTCTACAATGAGCAGTTCTTC. This chain joins TRBV27 and TRBJ2-1; a possible D gene is TRBD1 (6 bases). Germline V gives CDR1 MNHEY, CDR2 SMNVEV (reference sequence). The V end lost 5 bases, the J end lost 3 bases, and 11 bases lay between the germline ends. This CDR3 is 14 amino acids long.

This chain joins TRBV19 and TRBJ2-1; D is undetermined. Germline CDR1 and CDR2: LNHDA and SQIVND (reference sequence). Trimming took 5 bases from V and 7 from J, leaving 12 bases between them. This CDR3 is built from 13 residues. The CDR3 DNA reads as TGTGCCAGTAGTGCTGGGTTCTTTAATGAGCAGTTCTTC. Amino acids: CASSAGFFNEQFF.

The chain joins TRBV4-1 to TRBJ2-2, with 10 bases aligning to TRBD2. The CDR3 length is 18 residues. V was pared by 1 base and J by 5 bases, with 10 bases of the junction left unmatched. CDR1 and CDR2 from the germline V gene are MGHRA and YSYEKL. The CDR3 DNA follows: TGCGCCAGCAGCCAAGTCTCCCTAGCGGGAGTGGAAACCGGGGAGCTGTTTTTT. This gives the protein CASSQVSLAGVETGELFF.

The chain employs TRBV28 and TRBJ1-1; unclear D gene. Germline loops: CDR1 MDHEN, CDR2 SYDVKM. This CDR3 spans 15 amino acids. Trimming pared 2 bases from V and 0 bases from J, leaving 10 bases between. CDR3 coding DNA: TGTGCCAGCAGTTTAAGTAGCAAGATGAACACTGAAGCTTTCTTT. Protein product: CASSLSSKMNTEAFF.

This CDR3 reads CASSPGTGLSQVYEQYF. CDR3 DNA: TGTGCCAGCTCCCCCGGGACAGGCCTCTCACAAGTCTACGAGCAGTACTTC. V is TRBV18 and J is TRBJ2-5; 8 nucleotides agree with TRBD1. The J call could be wrong; TRBJ2-7 is a better fit for the DNA end. The CDR3 is 17 residues long. Germline V gives CDR1 KGHSH, CDR2 LQKENI.

This rearrangement joins TRBV29-1 to TRBJ1-3; weak D call: TRBD1 (5 bases). The CDR3 runs to 12 residues. Trimming stripped 3 bases from V and 9 bases from J, with 12 bases between. CDR1 is SQVTM, CDR2 ANQGSEA, per germline. CDR3: CSVEDFGGTIYF. The CDR3 bases are TGCAGCGTTGAGGATTTTGGGGGCACCATATATTTT. Full variable domain (remainder filled in from reference TRBV29-1 and TRBJ1-3): SAVISQKPSRDICQRGTSLTIQCQVDSQVTMMFWYRQQPGQSLTLIATANQGSEATYESGFVIDKFPISRPNLTFSTLTVSNMSPEDSSIYLCSVEDFGGTIYFGEGSWLTVV.

The CDR3 DNA reads TGTGCCAGCAGCCAAGATTATAGGGTCTGGACAGATACGCAGTATTTT. It specifies CASSQDYRVWTDTQYF. The rearrangement joins TRBV4-2 to TRBJ2-3; D remains unclear. This CDR3 region has 16 residues. Trimming stripped 0 bases from V and 3 bases from J, with 13 bases between. CDR1 is LGHNA, CDR2 YNFKEQ, per germline.

V gene TRBV7-9 combines with J gene TRBJ1-4; maybe TRBD1 (5 bases). Trimming took off 2 bases at V and 5 bases at J, with 18 bases between the two ends. Germline V gene sequence: CDR1 SEHNR, CDR2 FQNEAQ (reference sequence). The CDR3 has 17 residues. As DNA, the CDR3 is TGTGCCAGCAGCTTAAGAGGTTTGTGGGACGTGAATGAAAAACTGTTTTTT. This gives the protein CASSLRGLWDVNEKLFF.

The chain has TRBV7-8 and TRBJ2-7; a possible D gene is TRBD2 (5 bases). Trimming took off 5 bases at V and 6 bases at J, with 20 bases between the two ends. This CDR3 contains 15 residues. Germline CDR1 is SGHVS and CDR2 is FQNEAQ. DNA of the CDR3: TGTGCCAGCAGCCCCCACGGCCCGGACTTCTTCGAGCAGTACTTC. It is translated as CASSPHGPDFFEQYF.

The chain has TRBV9 and TRBJ2-3, with 12 bases fitting TRBD2. The length of the CDR3 is 16 residues. After removal of 4 bases from V and 4 bases from J, the junction contained 7 bases not matched to a gene. Germline V lookup: CDR1 SGDLS, CDR2 YYNGEE. CDR3 residues: CASSSGLAGMADTQYF. CDR3 sequence (DNA): TGTGCCAGCAGCTCCGGACTAGCGGGAATGGCAGATACGCAGTATTTT.

V is TRBV7-9 and J is TRBJ2-5, with D possibly being TRBD1 (6 bases). V was trimmed by 5 bases and J by 5 bases, leaving 15 bases between them. There are 14 residues in the CDR3. Per the germline V gene, CDR1 is SEHNR and CDR2 is FQNEAQ (reference sequence). The CDR3, as DNA: TGTGCCAGCAGCGGATTTAACAGGGATGAGACCCAGTACTTC. Encoded protein: CASSGFNRDETQYF.

V usage is TRBV2 and J usage is TRBJ2-4; possibly TRBD2 for D (5 bases). The germline V gene has CDR1 SNHLY and CDR2 FYNNEI. V lost 5 bases and J lost 0, with 8 bases in between. CDR3 size: 14 residues. The CDR3 DNA reads as TGTGCCAGCAGTACCGGACTAGCCAAAAACATTCAGTACTTC. Protein sequence: CASSTGLAKNIQYF.

The genes are TRBV19 and TRBJ2-3, with 13 positions matching TRBD2. The CDR3 spans 17 residues. Germline values: CDR1 LNHDA, CDR2 SQIVND (reference sequence). V was pared by 3 bases and J by 2 bases, with 5 bases of the junction left unmatched. The CDR3 nucleotides read TGTGCCAGTAGTATCACACTAGCGGGAGGGATCACAGATACGCAGTATTTT. This translates into CASSITLAGGITDTQYF.

The genes are TRBV5-1 and TRBJ1-1, with TRBD1 as a possible D gene (5 bases). V was clipped by 3 bases and J by 5 bases, with 17 bases between them. Germline CDR1 SGHRS, CDR2 YFSETQ. CDR3 length: 15 amino acids. CDR3: CASSSYSGSLTEAFF. As DNA, the CDR3 is TGCGCCAGCAGCTCGTATTCAGGGTCCCTTACTGAAGCTTTCTTT.